This TCR beta chain was documented in a study of quantifying T cell responses using KT2 cells. Study context: RNA was reverse transcribed with TCR alpha and beta constant-region primers.

The cDNA 3' end received a ligated oligonucleotide with a UMI. The first PCR ran roughly 4 cycles with an equimolar RC1.1 and RC1.2 beta primer mix. MiXCR was run by TCRdb on the UMI-ligation and nested PCR reads, yielding one entry per CDR3 protein. The repertoire holds roughly 38,000 distinct CDR3 sequences, with approximately 17% as singletons. CDR3 size: 15 residues. Trimming removed 3 bases at V and 4 bases at J, with 15 bases between. Per the germline V gene, CDR1 is ENHRY and CDR2 is SYGVKD. This clonotype was obtained from a human donor. The rearrangement links TRBV10-3 to TRBJ2-5; the D gene is possibly TRBD2 (6 bases). The specimen sequenced was PBMCs spiked with cells of the T cell clone KT2. The CDR3 DNA follows: TGTGCCATCAGTGATTGGGCTAGCGCAAGAGAGACCCAGTACTTC. Its translation is CAISDWASARETQYF.